Listed here are 14 T cell receptor beta chains from one sample, sequenced in a study of shared clonotypes between healthy human individuals. Data came from immunoSEQ multiplex PCR; TCRdb stores just in-frame clones and leaves some out. The sample shows under 2,500,000 clones, approximately 96% of them seen only once. Sequenced: naive CD4+ T cells sorted from blood. The subset here: CD45RA+ positively selected. The receptor source for this set is a man younger than 30 in good health.

V usage is TRBV6-1 and J usage is TRBJ2-3; no firm D call. The CDR3 extends over 13 amino acids. The germline CDR1 and CDR2 sequences are MNHNS and SASEGT. V dropped 1 base and J dropped 9 bases, with 11 bases sitting between them. The CDR3 loop is CASSEETSTTQYF. CDR3 nucleotide sequence: TGTGCCAGCAGTGAAGAGACTTCCACAACGCAGTATTTT.

The chain employs TRBV28 and TRBJ1-4; D may be TRBD1 (6 bases). Per germline, CDR1 MDHEN and CDR2 SYDVKM. There are 12 residues in the CDR3. V was pared by 2 bases and J by 9 bases, with 7 bases between. CDR3 in DNA: TGTGCCAGCAGTTTAGGACAGAAAAAACTGTTTTTT. Its protein is CASSLGQKKLFF.

The chain recombines TRBV30 with TRBJ2-3; a weak D match, TRBD2 (6 bases). The CDR3 is 15 amino acids. V was cut by 5 bases and J by 3 bases, with 18 bases left in between. Germline lookup yields CDR1 GTSNPN and CDR2 SVGIG (reference sequence). Here the CDR3 reads CAWEMGGGTTDTQYF. The CDR3 bases are TGTGCCTGGGAGATGGGTGGCGGGACGACAGATACGCAGTATTTT.

The genes are TRBV5-6 and TRBJ2-7, with D possibly being TRBD1 or TRBD2 (5 bases each). Trimming removed 2 bases from V and 5 bases from J, with 17 bases in between. The length of the CDR3 is 15 residues. The germline V gene has CDR1 SGHDT and CDR2 YYEEEE. The CDR3 sequence is CASSLGGYEGNEQYF. The CDR3, as DNA: TGTGCCAGCAGCTTAGGTGGATATGAGGGGAACGAGCAGTACTTC. The full variable domain, its missing parts supplied by reference TRBV5-6 and TRBJ2-7, is DAGVTQSPTHLIKTRGQQVTLRCSPKSGHDTVSWYQQALGQGPQFIFQYYEEEERQRGNFPDRFSGHQFPNYSSELNVNALLLGDSALYLCASSLGGYEGNEQYFGPGTRLTVT.

This chain joins TRBV18 and TRBJ2-5; tentatively, D is TRBD2 (5 bases). This CDR3 is built from 14 residues. Deletions cut 4 bases from V and 4 bases from J, with 13 bases between. Germline CDR1 reads KGHSH; CDR2 reads LQKENI. CDR3 nucleotide sequence: TGTGCCAGCTCACTCGGGGTCGTGGGAGAGACCCAGTACTTC. Its protein is CASSLGVVGETQYF. Based on the CDR3 plus reference TRBV18 and TRBJ2-5, the full variable domain is NAGVMQNPRHLVRRRGQEARLRCSPMKGHSHVYWYRQLPEEGLKFMVYLQKENIIDESGMPKERFSAEFPKEGPSILRIQQVVRGDSAAYFCASSLGVVGETQYFGPGTRLLVL.

This chain joins TRBV11-1 and TRBJ1-6; TRBD1 might be the D (5 bases). The germline V gene has CDR1 SGHAT and CDR2 FQDESV (reference sequence). The CDR3 consists of 15 residues. Trimming removed 1 base from V and 10 bases from J, with 14 bases in between. In nucleotides, the CDR3 is TGTGCCAGCAGCTTAGAGCAGGGTGCCAGCTCACCCCTCCACTTT. Translated: CASSLEQGASSPLHF.

The rearrangement uses TRBV2 and TRBJ2-5; 7 positions agree with TRBD1. This CDR3 has 14 amino acids. Germline loops: CDR1 SNHLY, CDR2 FYNNEI. V was pared by 6 bases and J by 3 bases, with 7 bases of the junction left unmatched. CDR3 sequence reads: CASRGRTGEETQYF. The CDR3 DNA sequence: TGTGCCAGCAGGGGAAGGACAGGAGAAGAGACCCAGTACTTC. Together with reference TRBV2 and TRBJ2-5, the CDR3 gives the full variable domain: EPEVTQTPSHQVTQMGQEVILRCVPISNHLYFYWYRQILGQKVEFLVSFYNNEISEKSEIFDDQFSVERPDGSNFTLKIRSTKLEDSAMYFCASRGRTGEETQYFGPGTRLLVL.

The rearrangement joins TRBV14 to TRBJ1-2; the D is unclear. The CDR3 is made up of 16 amino acids. Germline CDR1 reads SGHDN; CDR2 reads FVKESK. Trimming cost V 0 bases and J 0 bases, with 11 bases left between them. Here the CDR3 reads CASSQDIGLANYGYTF. The CDR3 nucleotides are TGTGCCAGCAGCCAAGATATAGGGTTAGCTAACTATGGCTACACCTTC.

The count of this clone is one. The chain links TRBV5-4 to TRBJ1-4; 8 nucleotides match TRBD1. The CDR3 contains 16 residues. V was pared by 3 bases and J by 4 bases, with 8 bases of the junction left unmatched. The germline V gene has CDR1 SGHNT and CDR2 YYREEE (reference sequence). CDR3 nucleotide sequence: TGTGCCAGCAGCTCATATGGACAGGGAGTTAATGAAAAACTGTTTTTT. Translated, it gives CASSSYGQGVNEKLFF.

The chain joins TRBV30 to TRBJ1-5; maybe TRBD1 (6 bases). Deletions cut 4 bases from V and 5 bases from J, with 15 bases between. There are 14 residues in the CDR3. Germline-derived CDR1 and CDR2 are GTSNPN and SVGIG (reference sequence). CDR3 in DNA: TGTGCCTGGAATACAAGGGGGGGGGATCAGCCCCAGCATTTT. Translated: CAWNTRGGDQPQHF. The variable domain in full, with the rest retrieved from reference TRBV30 and TRBJ1-5, is SQTIHQWPATLVQPVGSPLSLECTVEGTSNPNLYWYRQAAGRGLQLLFYSVGIGQISSEVPQNLSASRPQDRQFILSSKKLLLSDSGFYLCAWNTRGGDQPQHFGDGTRLSIL.

The J gene is TRBJ1-4, the V gene TRBV30, with D uncertain. Germline CDR1 GTSNPN, CDR2 SVGIG (reference sequence). V was cut by 2 bases and J by 9 bases, with 10 bases left in between. The CDR3 loop spans 12 amino acids. CDR3 residues: CAWSKEVQKLFF. Written as DNA, the CDR3 is TGTGCCTGGAGTAAGGAGGTTCAAAAACTGTTTTTT.

The chain links TRBV14 to TRBJ1-2; TRBD1 matches 7 bases. CDR3 length: 15 residues. Germline CDR1 SGHDN, CDR2 FVKESK. The ends lost 1 base at V and 6 bases at J; junction bases unmatched: 8. This chain's CDR3 is CASSQGTGSMDGYTF. CDR3 nucleotides: TGTGCCAGCAGCCAAGGGACAGGAAGTATGGATGGCTACACCTTC.

This chain joins TRBV19 and TRBJ1-4, with unresolved D. Germline V lookup: CDR1 LNHDA, CDR2 SQIVND (reference sequence). This CDR3 has 15 amino acids. V was pared by 6 bases and J by 8 bases, with 19 bases between. CDR3 DNA: TGTGCCAGTAGCCAAAGTGGGGAAGGTTACGAAAAACTGTTTTTT. It is translated as CASSQSGEGYEKLFF.

This chain connects TRBV28 to TRBJ1-4; 9 nucleotides line up with TRBD1. The J segment lost 8 bases and the V segment lost 6 bases, leaving 7 bases of the junction unmatched. Per the germline V gene, CDR1 is MDHEN and CDR2 is SYDVKM. The CDR3 has 14 residues. CDR3 protein: CASRVGQGREKLFF. The CDR3 DNA follows: TGTGCCAGCAGGGTGGGACAGGGTAGAGAAAAACTGTTTTTT.